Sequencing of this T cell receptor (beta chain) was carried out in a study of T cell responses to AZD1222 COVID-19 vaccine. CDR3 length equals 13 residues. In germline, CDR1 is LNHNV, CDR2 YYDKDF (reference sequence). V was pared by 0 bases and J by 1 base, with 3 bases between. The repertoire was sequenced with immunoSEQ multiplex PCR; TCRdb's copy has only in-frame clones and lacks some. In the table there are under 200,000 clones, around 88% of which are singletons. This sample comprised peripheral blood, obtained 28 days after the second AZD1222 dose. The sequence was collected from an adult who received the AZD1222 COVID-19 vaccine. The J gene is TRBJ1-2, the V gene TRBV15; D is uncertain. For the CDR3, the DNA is TGTGCCACCAGCAGAGAAATTAACTATGGCTACACCTTC. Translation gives CATSREINYGYTF.